Described below is a single T cell receptor (beta chain) sequence and its context. This receptor's antigen is unknown. No base quality values were provided; no much bigger clone lies one nucleotide off. These data originate in a study of T cell responses to AZD1222 COVID-19 vaccine (dated by TCRdb to 2020 to 2023). Turning to the overall study: AZD1222 recipients given second doses at about 4 weeks or at about 12 weeks were pooled, since spike-specific TCR depth and breadth were not found to differ between the two schedules. TCR sequencing covered over 230 trial participants: nearly 210 given two doses of AZD1222 and 26 given two doses of MenACWY control vaccine. Trial participants were enrolled by age into subgroups of 18-55, 56-69 and 70-plus years, and around 150, 29 and 61 TCR-sequenced participants, respectively, were included in these subgroups. The paper's findings and limits, for the study overall: The whole spike protein was spanned by vaccine-associated CD4 TCRs, and dominant responses were seen in regions 160-218 and 743-854. A significant rise in spike-specific TCR breadth and depth was observed after two AZD1222 doses relative to day 0 and relative to MenACWY recipients. Only six AZD1222 recipients were SARS-CoV-2 seropositive at baseline, limiting conclusions about previously exposed vaccinees. Because no day 14 peak-response samples were available, the repertoires could be characterized only after the peak T cell response. Most participants were white British and females outnumbered males, and the authors suggested that clonal diversity may have been underestimated. Reportedly, almost half of the unique spike-specific TCRs recognized epitopes lying outside the regions that are mutated in the B.1.351 and B.1.1.7 variants. In the small 56-69-year group, the increase in depth fell short of significance, most likely because of low power.

The CDR3 measures 14 amino acids from cysteine to phenylalanine. Of all the DNA, just the CDR3 is kept, 42 bases in frame from base 1. Sequences MNHEY (CDR1) and SVGAGI (CDR2) are obtained from the germline V gene. V is clipped by 5 bases and J by 5 bases, and the sequence between their germline boundaries is 15 bases long. What this sample's time point label stands for: baseline before first vaccination. The vaccinee samples were drawn from two UK trials, COV001 and COV002, one of which was a single-blind randomized controlled phase 2/3 trial testing AZD1222 (ChAdOx1 nCoV-19) in healthy adults. Trial participant PBMC samples were collected at day 0 and day 28 after the second dose for TCRbeta chain sequencing. The CDR3 regions of human TCRbeta chains were analyzed by immunosequencing. As for the original processing: TCRs in the repertoires were matched against a reference library of SARS-CoV-2-specific TCRs that had been generated with the MIRA antigen-specificity platform. Breadth was defined as the fraction of unique TCRs that were SARS-CoV-2-associated. Depth was defined as the fraction of total T cells that were SARS-CoV-2-associated. Using the MIRA data, each spike-specific TCR was mapped to the spike region that the TCR reacts to and placed in a CD4 or CD8 class. Log10-transformed breadth and depth values were compared by one-way ANOVA with Sidak's multiple comparisons tests. In TCRdb, the immuneACCESS table is reduced to in-frame sequences with V and J assigned. These tables do not hold every clone; where another copy was compared, an unresolved V gene accounts for under half, and the others remain unexplained. Clone size and the V and J calls come from that table; the DNA yielded D and trimming. This sample holds roughly 120,000 clones; around 90% were observed only once. The ten largest make up about 5.2% of the sample.

The material was peripheral blood, obtained on day 0 of AZD1222 vaccination. This TCR was sampled from an adult in good health. The rearranged segments are TRBV6-5 and TRBJ1-2; no D gene call is confident. The CDR3 region: CASSKVLAEYGYTF. Here is the DNA: TGTGCCAGCAGTAAGGTCCTAGCGGAATATGGCTACACCTTC.